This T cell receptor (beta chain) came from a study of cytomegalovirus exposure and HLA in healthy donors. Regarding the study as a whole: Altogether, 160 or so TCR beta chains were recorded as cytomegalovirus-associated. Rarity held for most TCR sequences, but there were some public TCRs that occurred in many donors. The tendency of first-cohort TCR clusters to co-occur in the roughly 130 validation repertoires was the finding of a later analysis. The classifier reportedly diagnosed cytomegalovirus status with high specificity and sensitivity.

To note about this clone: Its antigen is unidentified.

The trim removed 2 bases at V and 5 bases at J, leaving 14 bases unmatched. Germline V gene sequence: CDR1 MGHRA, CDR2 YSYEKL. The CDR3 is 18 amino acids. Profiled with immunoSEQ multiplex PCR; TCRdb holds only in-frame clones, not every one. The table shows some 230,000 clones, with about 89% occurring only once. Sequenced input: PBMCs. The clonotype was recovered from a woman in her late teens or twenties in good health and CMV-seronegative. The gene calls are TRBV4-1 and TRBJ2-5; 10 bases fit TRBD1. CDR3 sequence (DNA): TGCGCCAGCAGCCAACTGGACAGGGGGGGGACCAAATGGGAGACCCAGTACTTC. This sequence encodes CASSQLDRGGTKWETQYF.